These 8 T cell receptor beta chains were all obtained from the same sample, sequenced in a study of siplizumab effects on memory and regulatory T cells. This table comes from immunoSEQ multiplex PCR, and its TCRdb copy is limited to in-frame clones, with some not included. The data contain about 110,000 clones, approximately 92% of them singletons. Sequencing used CD4+ T cells sorted from blood. The receptors derive from a human donor in good health.

V usage is TRBV11-2 and J usage is TRBJ2-7, with D hard to call. Per the germline V gene, CDR1 is SGHAT and CDR2 is FQNNGV. The CDR3 totals 12 residues. The V end lost 5 bases, the J end lost 6 bases, and 11 bases lay between the germline ends. The CDR3 nucleotides are TGTGCCAGCAGCCCCGAGACACCCGAGCAGTACTTC. It is translated as CASSPETPEQYF.

The chain recombines TRBV5-1 with TRBJ2-1; 8 bases agree with TRBD2. This CDR3 has 13 residues. The V gene end was trimmed by 3 bases and the J gene end by 9 bases; junction bases not matched to a gene: 5. The germline CDR1 and CDR2 sequences are SGHRS and YFSETQ. DNA of the CDR3: TGCGCCAGCAGCTCGACCACTAGCGGTGAGCAGTTCTTC. The encoded protein is CASSSTTSGEQFF.

V and J are TRBV7-2 and TRBJ1-4, with D tentatively TRBD1 (5 bases). V lost 8 bases and J lost 2, with 12 bases in between. This CDR3 is built from 14 residues. Germline V gene lookup returns CDR1 SGHTA and CDR2 FQGNSA. The CDR3 nucleotides read TGTGCCAGCGGGCGGGGGGGGACTAATGAAAAACTGTTTTTT. Protein: CASGRGGTNEKLFF.

The chain carries TRBV18 and TRBJ1-2; D remains ambiguous. Trimming removed 3 bases from V and 6 bases from J, with 14 bases in between. Germline CDR1 KGHSH, CDR2 LQKENI. The CDR3 totals 14 residues. CDR3 DNA: TGTGCCAGCTCACCCGATTCCCGCGTGGATGGCTACACCTTC. It translates to CASSPDSRVDGYTF.

CDR3 loop: CASSSPPGTGGGSGELFF. The CDR3 DNA reads as TGTGCCAGCAGCTCCCCCCCCGGGACAGGGGGAGGCTCCGGGGAGCTGTTTTTT. The rearrangement uses TRBV7-2 and TRBJ2-2, with 11 positions matching TRBD1. V shed 4 bases and J 6 bases; nucleotides not matched to a gene: 13. Germline assignment: CDR1 SGHTA and CDR2 FQGNSA. The CDR3 covers 18 residues.

The rearrangement links TRBV14 to TRBJ2-5; 7 positions match TRBD2. Germline assignment: CDR1 SGHDN and CDR2 FVKESK. This CDR3 has 15 amino acids. With 4 bases clipped from V and 7 bases from J, the junction kept 12 bases outside the gene matches. The CDR3 DNA reads as TGTGCCAGCAGCCCTCCGGGACTAAGGGTCGCGACCCAGTACTTC. It specifies CASSPPGLRVATQYF.

The chain joins TRBV5-1 to TRBJ1-1; D gene ambiguous. This CDR3 region has 15 residues. Trimming took 3 bases from V and 1 from J, leaving 13 bases between them. The germline CDR1 and CDR2 sequences are SGHRS and YFSETQ. The CDR3 is CASSYGSTGNTEAFF. The CDR3 coding sequence is TGCGCCAGCAGCTATGGTTCTACGGGGAACACTGAAGCTTTCTTT.

This clone was seen repeatedly, ten times or more. The chain couples TRBV4-2 to TRBJ1-2, with D maybe TRBD1 (6 bases). Between the trimmed V and J ends, which lost 6 bases and 7 bases, there was a span of 15 bases. The CDR3 is 13 amino acids. Germline CDR1 is LGHNA and CDR2 is YNFKEQ. CDR3 sequence: CASSSTGSAGYTF. CDR3 sequence (DNA): TGTGCCAGCAGTTCAACAGGGTCTGCTGGCTACACCTTC.